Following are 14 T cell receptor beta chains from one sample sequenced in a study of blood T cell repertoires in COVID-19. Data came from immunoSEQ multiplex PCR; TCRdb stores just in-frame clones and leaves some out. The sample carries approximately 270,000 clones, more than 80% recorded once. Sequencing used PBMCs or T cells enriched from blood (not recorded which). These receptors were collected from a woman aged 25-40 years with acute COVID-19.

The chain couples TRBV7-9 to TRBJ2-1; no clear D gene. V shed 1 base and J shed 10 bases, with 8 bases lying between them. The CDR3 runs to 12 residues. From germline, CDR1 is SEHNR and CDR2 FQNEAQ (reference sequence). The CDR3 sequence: CASSLVFGEQFF. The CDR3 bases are TGTGCCAGCAGCTTAGTTTTCGGGGAGCAGTTCTTC.

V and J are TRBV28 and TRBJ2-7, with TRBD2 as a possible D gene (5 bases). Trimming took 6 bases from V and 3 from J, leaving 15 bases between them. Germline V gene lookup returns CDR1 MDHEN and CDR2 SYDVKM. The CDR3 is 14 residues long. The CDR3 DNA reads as TGTGCCAGCAGACTAACCTTGGAGGACTACGAGCAGTACTTC. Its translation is CASRLTLEDYEQYF.

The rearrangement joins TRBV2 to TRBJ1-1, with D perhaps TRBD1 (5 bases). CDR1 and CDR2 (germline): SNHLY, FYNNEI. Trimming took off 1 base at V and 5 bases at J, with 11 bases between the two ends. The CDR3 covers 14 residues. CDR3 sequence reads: CASSEGRGLTEAFF. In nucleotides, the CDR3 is TGTGCCAGCAGTGAAGGTCGGGGGTTGACTGAAGCTTTCTTT.

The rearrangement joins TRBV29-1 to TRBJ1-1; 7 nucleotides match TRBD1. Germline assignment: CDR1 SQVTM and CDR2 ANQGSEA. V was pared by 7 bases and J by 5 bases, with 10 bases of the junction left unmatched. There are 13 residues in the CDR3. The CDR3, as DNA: TGCAGCGCTAGACAGGGTGTAGGAACTGAAGCTTTCTTT. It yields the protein CSARQGVGTEAFF.

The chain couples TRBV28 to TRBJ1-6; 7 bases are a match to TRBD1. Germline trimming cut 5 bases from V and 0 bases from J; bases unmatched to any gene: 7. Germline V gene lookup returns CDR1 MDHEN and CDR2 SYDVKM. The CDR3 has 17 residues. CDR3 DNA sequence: TGTGCCAGCAGTCCCGGGGGACAGAGCTCCTATAATTCACCCCTCCACTTT. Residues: CASSPGGQSSYNSPLHF.

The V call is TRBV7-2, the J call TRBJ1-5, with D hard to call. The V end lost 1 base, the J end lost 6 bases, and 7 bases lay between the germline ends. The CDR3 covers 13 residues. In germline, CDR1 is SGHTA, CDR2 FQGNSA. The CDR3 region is CASSLGELQPQHF. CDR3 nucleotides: TGTGCCAGCAGCTTAGGGGAGCTTCAGCCCCAGCATTTT.

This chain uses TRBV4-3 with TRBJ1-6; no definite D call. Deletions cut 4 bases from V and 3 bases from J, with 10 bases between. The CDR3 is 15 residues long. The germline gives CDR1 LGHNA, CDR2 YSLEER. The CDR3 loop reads CASSPTRDYNSPLHF. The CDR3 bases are TGCGCCAGCAGCCCCACCCGGGACTATAATTCACCCCTCCACTTT.

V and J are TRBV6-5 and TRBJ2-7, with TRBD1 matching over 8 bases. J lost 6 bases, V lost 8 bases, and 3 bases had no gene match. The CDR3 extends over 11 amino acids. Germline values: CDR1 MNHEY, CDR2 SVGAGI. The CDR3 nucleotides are TGTGCCAGCGTACAGGGGGGCGAGCAGTACTTC. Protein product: CASVQGGEQYF.

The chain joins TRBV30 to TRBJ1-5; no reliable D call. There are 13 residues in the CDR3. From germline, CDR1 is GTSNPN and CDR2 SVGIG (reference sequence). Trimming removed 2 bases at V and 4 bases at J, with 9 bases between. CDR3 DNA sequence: TGTGCCTGGAGTCCTGACACGAATCAGCCCCAGCATTTT. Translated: CAWSPDTNQPQHF. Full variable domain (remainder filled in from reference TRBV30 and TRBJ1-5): SQTIHQWPATLVQPVGSPLSLECTVEGTSNPNLYWYRQAAGRGLQLLFYSVGIGQISSEVPQNLSASRPQDRQFILSSKKLLLSDSGFYLCAWSPDTNQPQHFGDGTRLSIL.

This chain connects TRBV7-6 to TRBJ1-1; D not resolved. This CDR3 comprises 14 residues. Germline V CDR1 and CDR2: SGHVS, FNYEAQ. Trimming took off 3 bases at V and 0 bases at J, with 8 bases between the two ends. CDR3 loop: CASSLSQMNTEAFF. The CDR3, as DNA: TGTGCCAGCAGCTTGTCACAGATGAACACTGAAGCTTTCTTT. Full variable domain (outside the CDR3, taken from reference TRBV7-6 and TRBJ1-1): GAGVSQSPRYKVTKRGQDVALRCDPISGHVSLYWYRQALGQGPEFLTYFNYEAQQDKSGLPNDRFSAERPEGSISTLTIQRTEQRDSAMYRCASSLSQMNTEAFFGQGTRLTVV.

DNA for the CDR3: TGTGCCAGCAGCCCGGGGACAGGACCCTACGAGCAGTACTTC. Encoded protein: CASSPGTGPYEQYF. The chain employs TRBV11-3 and TRBJ2-7, with 8 bases matching TRBD1. Germline CDR1 and CDR2: SGHNT and YENEEA. The CDR3 loop spans 14 amino acids. V gave up 5 bases and J gave up 2 bases; unmatched junction bases: 5.

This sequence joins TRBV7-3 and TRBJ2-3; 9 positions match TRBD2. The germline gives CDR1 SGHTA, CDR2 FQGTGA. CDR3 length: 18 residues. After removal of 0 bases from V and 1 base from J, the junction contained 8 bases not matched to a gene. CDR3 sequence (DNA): TGTGCCAGCAGCTTAACGGTACTCGCGGGAGGGGGCACAGATACGCAGTATTTT. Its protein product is CASSLTVLAGGGTDTQYF.

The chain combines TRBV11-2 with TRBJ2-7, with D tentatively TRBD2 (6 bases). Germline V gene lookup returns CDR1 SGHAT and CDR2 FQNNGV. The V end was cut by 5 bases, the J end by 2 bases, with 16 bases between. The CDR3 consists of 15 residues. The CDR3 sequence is CASSHRREAAYEQYF. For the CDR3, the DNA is TGTGCCAGCAGCCATCGCAGGGAGGCAGCCTACGAGCAGTACTTC.

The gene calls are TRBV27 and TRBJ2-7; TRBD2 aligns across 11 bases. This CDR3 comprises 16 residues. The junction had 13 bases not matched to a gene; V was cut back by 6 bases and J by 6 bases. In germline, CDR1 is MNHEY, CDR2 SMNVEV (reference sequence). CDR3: CASRLDSGTSGLEQYF. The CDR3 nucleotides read TGTGCCAGCAGGCTCGATTCCGGGACTAGCGGTCTCGAGCAGTACTTC.